This T cell receptor (beta chain) derives from a study of Ad26.COV2.S vaccination and SARS-CoV-2 variants. As to treatment: around 19 received Ad26.COV2.S at low or high dose, single or two shots; roughly 5 received placebo; per-sample allocation not given. Sampling was performed 63 days after the first vaccine or placebo injection. CDR3 length: 18 residues. The J segment lost 0 bases and the V segment lost 7 bases, leaving 14 bases of the junction unmatched. CDR1 is SNHLY, CDR2 FYNNEI, per germline. The repertoire was sequenced with immunoSEQ multiplex PCR; TCRdb's copy has only in-frame clones and lacks some. This table has 400,000 to 450,000 clones, around 90% appearing once.

This sample comprised peripheral blood, obtained in a trial of Ad26.COV2.S vaccine versus placebo. This sequence originates from a person between 18 and 59 years old who received the Ad26.COV2.S COVID-19 vaccine or a placebo. The chain has TRBV2 and TRBJ1-5, with 8 bases lining up with TRBD1. The CDR3 loop is CASNAHEDRDYSNQPQHF. The DNA of the CDR3 is TGTGCCAGCAATGCCCATGAGGACAGGGACTATAGCAATCAGCCCCAGCATTTT.